Included here is one T cell receptor beta chain sequence, with context. Its cognate antigen is unknown. CDR1 is WSHSY and CDR2 is SAAADI in the germline V gene. After removal of 10 bases from V and 1 base from J, the junction contained 8 bases not matched to a gene. This CDR3 region has 14 residues. MiXCR was run by TCRdb on the reads, yielding one entry per CDR3 protein. Among about 890,000 distinct CDR3 sequences, approximately 30% were seen once, and the ten largest hold around 15%. The record originates from a study of T cell repertoires in cytomegalovirus infection. The TCR was taken from a human donor in good health (CMV status not recorded). Some clones in this sample may be carry-over from other donors' samples. This chain connects TRBV10-2 to TRBJ2-3; 7 bases fit TRBD2. The sample in question was cultured CD8+ T cells from PBMCs, obtained from culture after CMV antigen stimulation. This chain's CDR3 is CAIGAGVGTDTQYF. CDR3 nucleotide sequence: TGCGCCATCGGGGCGGGGGTGGGCACAGATACGCAGTATTTT.